This TCR beta chain was identified in a study of shared clonotypes between healthy human individuals. The study, taken as a whole, reports: Non-shared clonotypes had lower generation probabilities than those shared by all four donors. Represented diversity (both genetic and exposure-history) was limited by the small number of donors.

J was trimmed by 2 bases and V by 4 bases; bases with no gene match: 3. The CDR3 is 14 amino acids. From germline, CDR1 is SGHDT and CDR2 YYEEEE. Remarks on this clone: Antigen: not known.

TCRdb's table, derived via immunoSEQ multiplex PCR, lists solely in-frame clones and lacks some. The table includes around 940,000 clones, 76% detected once. The chain is built from TRBV5-6 and TRBJ2-5; 9 positions match TRBD2. The sequenced sample consisted of memory CD4+ T cells sorted from blood. The subset was: CD45RA-negative fraction. This sequence was found in a young man in good health. CDR3 residues: CASSGTSLQETQYF. CDR3 DNA: TGTGCCAGCAGCGGGACTAGCCTACAAGAGACCCAGTACTTC.